This T cell receptor (beta chain) stems from a study of cytomegalovirus exposure and HLA in healthy donors. The CDR3 has 16 residues. Trimming left V 5 bases short and J 3 bases short, with 17 bases between. Germline V gene sequence: CDR1 SGHNT, CDR2 YENEEA. Primers: 60 Vbeta forward and 13 Jbeta reverse. In the authors' methods: Unique TCR beta chains numbered approximately 76 million in a later analysis, with around 10 million shared. Using immunoSEQ multiplex PCR, the repertoire was profiled, and TCRdb retains in-frame clones only, with some absent. V and J calls and clone size are those listed in that table; D and trimming were worked out from the DNA. The sample contains roughly 99,000 clones, around 80% of which appear only once.

The material sequenced was PBMCs. This sequence joins TRBV11-3 and TRBJ2-1, with TRBD1 as a possible D gene (6 bases). The sequence was obtained from a man aged 55 to 70 in good health and CMV-seropositive. This chain's CDR3 is CASSPWPEGVYNEQFF. DNA of the CDR3: TGTGCCAGCAGCCCCTGGCCCGAGGGGGTCTACAATGAGCAGTTCTTC.